This T cell receptor beta chain was observed in a study of T cell repertoires in cytomegalovirus infection. About the study: The authors used CMV epitopes that were HLA-C-restricted (recently identified) and HLA-B-restricted (well studied). It was the public TCR beta signatures that indicated both CMV infection and matching HLA type.

Each CDR3 protein gets one entry after TCRdb re-called the reads with MiXCR. There are about 280,000 distinct CDR3 sequences in the sample; roughly 21% occur only once, and roughly a fifth lies in the top ten. This clonotype was counted only a few times. Its antigen is unknown. Study-wide results and limits: Identification of carriers of CMV plus the relevant HLA was achieved through cumulative public TCR beta family frequency. Ex vivo, HLA-C-restricted CMV-specific TCR beta clonotypes prevailed over the rest of the response.

This material consisted of cultured PBMCs, taken from culture after CMV antigen stimulation. The TCR originated in a human donor in good health (CMV status not recorded). Some clones in this sample may be carry-over from other donors' samples.

Here the CDR3 DNA reads TGTGCCAGCAGCGCAGCGGGAGCTCGCAATGAGCAGTTCTTC. It encodes CASSAAGARNEQFF. The rearrangement links TRBV6-2 or TRBV6-3 to TRBJ2-1; the match to TRBD2 covers 8 bases. Losses at the gene ends were 6 bases for V and 6 bases for J; bases not matched to a gene: 7. Germline V gene sequence: CDR1 MNHEY, CDR2 SVGEGT. The CDR3 is made up of 14 amino acids.